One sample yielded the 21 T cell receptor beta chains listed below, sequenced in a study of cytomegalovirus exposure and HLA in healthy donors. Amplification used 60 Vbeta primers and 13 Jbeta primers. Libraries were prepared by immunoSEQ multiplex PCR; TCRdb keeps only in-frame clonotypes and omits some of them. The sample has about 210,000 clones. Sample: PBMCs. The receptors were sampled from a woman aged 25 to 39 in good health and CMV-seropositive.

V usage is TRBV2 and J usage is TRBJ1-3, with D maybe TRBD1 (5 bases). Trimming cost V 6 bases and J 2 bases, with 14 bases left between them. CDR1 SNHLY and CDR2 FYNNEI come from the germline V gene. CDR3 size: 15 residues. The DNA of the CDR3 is TGTGCCAGCAGGAGGGGATCGGGGGCTGGAAACACCATATATTTT. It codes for CASRRGSGAGNTIYF.

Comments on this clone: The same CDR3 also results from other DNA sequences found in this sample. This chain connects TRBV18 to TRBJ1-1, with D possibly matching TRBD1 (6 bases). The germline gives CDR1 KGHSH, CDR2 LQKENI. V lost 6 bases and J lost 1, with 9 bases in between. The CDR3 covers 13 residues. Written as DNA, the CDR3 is TGTGCCAGCTCCCCGGGACAGAACACTGAAGCTTTCTTT. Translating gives CASSPGQNTEAFF. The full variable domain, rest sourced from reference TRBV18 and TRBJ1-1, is NAGVMQNPRHLVRRRGQEARLRCSPMKGHSHVYWYRQLPEEGLKFMVYLQKENIIDESGMPKERFSAEFPKEGPSILRIQQVVRGDSAAYFCASSPGQNTEAFFGQGTRLTVV.

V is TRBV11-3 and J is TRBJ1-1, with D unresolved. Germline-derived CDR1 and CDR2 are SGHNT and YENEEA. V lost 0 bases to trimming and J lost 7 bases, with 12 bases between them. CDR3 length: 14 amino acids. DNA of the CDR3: TGTGCCAGCAGCTTAGATGGGCCAGAGGGTGAAGCTTTCTTT. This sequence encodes CASSLDGPEGEAFF.

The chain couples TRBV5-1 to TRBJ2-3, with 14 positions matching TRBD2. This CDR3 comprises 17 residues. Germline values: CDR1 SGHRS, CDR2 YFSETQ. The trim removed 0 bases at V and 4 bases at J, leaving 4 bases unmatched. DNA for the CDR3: TGCGCCAGCAGCTTGGGGGGACTAGCGGGGGTCCCAGATACGCAGTATTTT. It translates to CASSLGGLAGVPDTQYF.

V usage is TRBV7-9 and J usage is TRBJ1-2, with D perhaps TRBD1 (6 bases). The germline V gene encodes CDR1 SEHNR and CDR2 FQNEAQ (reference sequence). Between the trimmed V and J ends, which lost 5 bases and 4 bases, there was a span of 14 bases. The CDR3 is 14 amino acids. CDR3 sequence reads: CASSGGSGGYGYTF. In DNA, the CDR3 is TGTGCCAGCAGCGGGGGCTCCGGAGGCTATGGCTACACCTTC.

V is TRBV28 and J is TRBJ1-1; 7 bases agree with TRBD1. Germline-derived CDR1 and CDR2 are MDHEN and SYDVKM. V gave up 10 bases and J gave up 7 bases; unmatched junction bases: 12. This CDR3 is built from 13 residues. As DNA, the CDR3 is TGTGCCACCCGTATACCCGGGACAGATGAAGCTTTCTTT. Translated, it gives CATRIPGTDEAFF.

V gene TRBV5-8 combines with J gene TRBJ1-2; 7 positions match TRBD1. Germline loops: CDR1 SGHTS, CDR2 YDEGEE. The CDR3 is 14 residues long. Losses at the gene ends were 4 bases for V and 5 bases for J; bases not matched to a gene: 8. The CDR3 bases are TGTGCCAGCAGCCCAAGGGACAGATCTTATGGCTACACCTTC. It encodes CASSPRDRSYGYTF.

The CDR3 DNA is TGTGCCAGCACCCTCTACCGGGACAGGGTAATCGGGGAGCTGTTTTTT. Its protein is CASTLYRDRVIGELFF. This chain connects TRBV21-1 to TRBJ2-2; the table's D call of TRBD1 was not tested on the DNA. TRBV21-1 is shown as a pseudogene. The CDR3 consists of 16 residues.

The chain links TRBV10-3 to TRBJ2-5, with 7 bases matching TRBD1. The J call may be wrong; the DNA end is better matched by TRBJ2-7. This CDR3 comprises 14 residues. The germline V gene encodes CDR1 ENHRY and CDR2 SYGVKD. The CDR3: CAISTPGQHYEQYF. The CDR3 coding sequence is TGTGCCATCAGCACTCCGGGACAGCATTACGAGCAGTACTTC.

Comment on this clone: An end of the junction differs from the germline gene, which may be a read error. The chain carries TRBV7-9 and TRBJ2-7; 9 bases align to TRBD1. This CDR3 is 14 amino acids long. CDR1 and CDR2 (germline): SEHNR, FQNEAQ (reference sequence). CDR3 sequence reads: CATSSRTGVWEQYF. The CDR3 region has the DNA TGTGCCACCAGCTCCCGGACAGGGGTTTGGGAGCAGTACTTC.

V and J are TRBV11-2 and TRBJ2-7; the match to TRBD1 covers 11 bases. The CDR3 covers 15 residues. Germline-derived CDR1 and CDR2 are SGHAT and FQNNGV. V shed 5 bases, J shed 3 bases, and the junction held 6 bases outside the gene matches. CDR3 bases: TGTGCCAGCAGCCTCCCCGGGACAGGGGGCTACGAGCAGTACTTC. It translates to CASSLPGTGGYEQYF.

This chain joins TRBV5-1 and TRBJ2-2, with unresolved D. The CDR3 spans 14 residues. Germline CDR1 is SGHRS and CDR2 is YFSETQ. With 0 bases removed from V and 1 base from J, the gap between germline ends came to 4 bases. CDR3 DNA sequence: TGCGCCAGCAGCTTGGGCAGGAACACCGGGGAGCTGTTTTTT. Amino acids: CASSLGRNTGELFF.

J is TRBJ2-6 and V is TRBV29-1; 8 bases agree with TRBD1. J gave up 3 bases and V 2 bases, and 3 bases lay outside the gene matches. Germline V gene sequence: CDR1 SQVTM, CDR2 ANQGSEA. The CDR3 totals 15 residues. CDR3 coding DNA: TGCAGCGTTGAACAGGGGGCAGATGGGGCCAACGTCCTGACTTTC. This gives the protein CSVEQGADGANVLTF.

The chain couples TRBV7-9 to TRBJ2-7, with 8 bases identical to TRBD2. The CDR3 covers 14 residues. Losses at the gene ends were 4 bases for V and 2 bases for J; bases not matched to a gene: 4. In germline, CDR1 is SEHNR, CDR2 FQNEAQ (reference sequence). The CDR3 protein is CASSSTSGPYEQYF. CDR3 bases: TGTGCCAGCAGCTCCACTAGCGGCCCCTACGAGCAGTACTTC.

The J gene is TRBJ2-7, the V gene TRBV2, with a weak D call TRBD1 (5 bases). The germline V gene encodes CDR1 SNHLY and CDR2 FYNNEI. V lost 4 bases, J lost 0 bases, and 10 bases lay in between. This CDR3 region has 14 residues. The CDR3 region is CASSVQASSYEQYF. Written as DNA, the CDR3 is TGTGCCAGCAGTGTACAGGCGAGCTCCTACGAGCAGTACTTC.

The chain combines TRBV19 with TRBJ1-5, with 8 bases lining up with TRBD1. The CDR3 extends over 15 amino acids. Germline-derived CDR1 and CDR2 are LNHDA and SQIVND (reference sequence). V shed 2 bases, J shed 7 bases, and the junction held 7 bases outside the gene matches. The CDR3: CASSIQGRGRQPQHF. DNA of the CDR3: TGTGCCAGTAGTATACAGGGCAGGGGGCGGCAGCCCCAGCATTTT.

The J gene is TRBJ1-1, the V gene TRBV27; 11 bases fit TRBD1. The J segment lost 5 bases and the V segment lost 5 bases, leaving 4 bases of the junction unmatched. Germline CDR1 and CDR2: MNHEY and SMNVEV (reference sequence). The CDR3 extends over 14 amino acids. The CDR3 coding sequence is TGTGCCAGCAGTCGGACAGGGGGCTGGACTGAAGCTTTCTTT. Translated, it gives CASSRTGGWTEAFF.

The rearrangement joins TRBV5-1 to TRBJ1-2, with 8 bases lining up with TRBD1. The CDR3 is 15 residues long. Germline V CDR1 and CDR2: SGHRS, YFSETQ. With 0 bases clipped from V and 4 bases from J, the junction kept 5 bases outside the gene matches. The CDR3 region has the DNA TGCGCCAGCAGCTTGGGGACAGGGCCTGCCTATGGCTACACCTTC. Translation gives CASSLGTGPAYGYTF. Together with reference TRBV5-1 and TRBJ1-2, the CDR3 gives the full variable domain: KAGVTQTPRYLIKTRGQQVTLSCSPISGHRSVSWYQQTPGQGLQFLFEYFSETQRNKGNFPGRFSGRQFSNSRSEMNVSTLELGDSALYLCASSLGTGPAYGYTFGSGTRLTVV.

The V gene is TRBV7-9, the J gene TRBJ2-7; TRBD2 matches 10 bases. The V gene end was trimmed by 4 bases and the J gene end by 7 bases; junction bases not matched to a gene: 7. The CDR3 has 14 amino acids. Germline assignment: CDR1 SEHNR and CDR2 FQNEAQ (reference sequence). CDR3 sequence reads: CASSSLAGLGEQYF. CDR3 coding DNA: TGTGCCAGCAGCTCACTAGCGGGGTTGGGAGAGCAGTACTTC. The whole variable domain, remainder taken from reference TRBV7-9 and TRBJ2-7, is DTGVSQNPRHKITKRGQNVTFRCDPISEHNRLYWYRQTLGQGPEFLTYFQNEAQLEKSRLLSDRFSAERPKGSFSTLEIQRTEQGDSAMYLCASSSLAGLGEQYFGPGTRLTVT.

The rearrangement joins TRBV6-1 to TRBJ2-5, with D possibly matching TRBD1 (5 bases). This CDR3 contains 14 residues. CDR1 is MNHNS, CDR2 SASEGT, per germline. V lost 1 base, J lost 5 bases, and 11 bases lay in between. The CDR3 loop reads CASSEGRALETQYF. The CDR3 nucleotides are TGTGCCAGCAGTGAAGGCAGGGCGTTGGAGACCCAGTACTTC.

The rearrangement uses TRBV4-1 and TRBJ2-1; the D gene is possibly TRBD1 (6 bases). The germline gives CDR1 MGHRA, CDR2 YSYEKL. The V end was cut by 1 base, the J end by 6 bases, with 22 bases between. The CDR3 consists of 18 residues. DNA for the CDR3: TGCGCCAGCAGCCAAGGCAAGTTAGGTGTACCGACAGGCAATGAGCAGTTCTTC. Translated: CASSQGKLGVPTGNEQFF.